This TCR beta chain was captured in a study of cytomegalovirus exposure and HLA in healthy donors. PCR employed 60 Vbeta and 13 Jbeta primers. The table came from immunoSEQ multiplex PCR; TCRdb's copy has only in-frame clones and leaves some out. The table shows under 200,000 clones, with more than 75% occurring only once. To note about this clone: Its antigen is unknown.

The V and J ends lost 6 bases and 5 bases, in that order; junction bases with no gene match: 11. Germline CDR1 MNHEY, CDR2 SVGAGI. The CDR3 totals 15 residues. Findings and caveats of the study: Reported results showed that the classifier diagnosed cytomegalovirus status with high specificity and sensitivity. The authors considered a cluster of highly shared sequence variants likely to be a sequencing artifact. The study designated roughly 160 TCR beta chains cytomegalovirus-associated. Usually a TCR sequence was rare, but some public TCRs were found in many donors.

The chain has TRBV6-5 and TRBJ1-2; 8 positions match TRBD1. The source material was PBMCs. The receptor was isolated from a girl aged 10-17 years in good health and CMV-seropositive. The CDR3 loop is CASSMIPGQVYGYTF. The CDR3 nucleotides are TGTGCCAGCAGCATGATTCCGGGACAGGTTTATGGCTACACCTTC.